Each of the 25 T cell receptor beta chains below was sequenced from the same sample in a study of blood T cell repertoires in COVID-19. Only in-frame clones appear in the TCRdb table, and some are missing; sequencing was by immunoSEQ multiplex PCR. The sample contains about 150,000 clones, around 75% of which appear only once. Sequencing input: peripheral blood. The receptors were sampled from a woman in her seventies with COVID-19, enrolled during active disease.

This rearrangement joins TRBV5-1 to TRBJ2-7; no firm D call. V lost 0 bases, J lost 3 bases, and 7 bases lay in between. Germline CDR1 reads SGHRS; CDR2 reads YFSETQ. The CDR3 extends over 13 amino acids. The DNA for the CDR3 is TGCGCCAGCAGCTTGGCCGGGTACTACGAGCAGTACTTC. Residues: CASSLAGYYEQYF.

This clone has a handful of counts. This chain connects TRBV5-6 to TRBJ2-6; 8 bases line up with TRBD1. The J segment lost 2 bases and the V segment lost 4 bases, leaving 8 bases of the junction unmatched. This CDR3 is built from 17 residues. Germline V lookup: CDR1 SGHDT, CDR2 YYEEEE. The CDR3 coding sequence is TGTGCCAGCAGCGGGCCCCAGGGGGCCCCTGGGGCCAACGTCCTGACTTTC. Translation gives CASSGPQGAPGANVLTF.

This clone was recorded once. V gene TRBV18 combines with J gene TRBJ1-3; 9 bases align to TRBD1. The CDR3 sequence is 15 residues long. V gave up 6 bases and J gave up 2 bases; unmatched junction bases: 5. Germline values: CDR1 KGHSH, CDR2 LQKENI. The CDR3 region is CASSQGQGTGNTIYF. CDR3 nucleotide sequence: TGTGCCAGCTCTCAAGGACAGGGGACTGGAAACACCATATATTTT. The entire variable domain, with the rest obtained from reference TRBV18 and TRBJ1-3, is as follows: NAGVMQNPRHLVRRRGQEARLRCSPMKGHSHVYWYRQLPEEGLKFMVYLQKENIIDESGMPKERFSAEFPKEGPSILRIQQVVRGDSAAYFCASSQGQGTGNTIYFGEGSWLTVV.

V usage is TRBV30 and J usage is TRBJ2-1; D perhaps matches TRBD2 (5 bases). There are 15 residues in the CDR3. Germline values: CDR1 GTSNPN, CDR2 SVGIG (reference sequence). The germline V and J ends were trimmed by 0 bases and 7 bases, with 16 bases remaining between them. The CDR3 sequence is CAWSVTLAGVNEQFF. CDR3 bases: TGTGCCTGGAGTGTAACCCTAGCTGGGGTAAATGAGCAGTTCTTC. The full variable domain, its missing parts supplied by reference TRBV30 and TRBJ2-1, is SQTIHQWPATLVQPVGSPLSLECTVEGTSNPNLYWYRQAAGRGLQLLFYSVGIGQISSEVPQNLSASRPQDRQFILSSKKLLLSDSGFYLCAWSVTLAGVNEQFFGPGTRLTVL.

In this sample, this clone turned up once. The J gene is TRBJ2-5, the V gene TRBV30, with D possibly TRBD1 on 5 matching bases. The CDR3 runs to 13 residues. Trimming took 5 bases from V and 2 from J, leaving 12 bases between them. CDR1 and CDR2 from the germline V gene are GTSNPN and SVGIG (reference sequence). CDR3 nucleotides: TGTGCCTGGTCCCGACAGAATCAAGAGACCCAGTACTTC. Amino acid sequence: CAWSRQNQETQYF.

The chain combines TRBV14 with TRBJ2-7; no clear D gene. Trimming shortened V by 4 bases and J by 0 bases, and 16 bases separated the two germline ends. Germline values: CDR1 SGHDN, CDR2 FVKESK. CDR3 length: 16 residues. In DNA form, the CDR3 reads TGTGCCAGCAGCCGACGTGAGGATGGGTACTCCTACGAGCAGTACTTC. This sequence encodes CASSRREDGYSYEQYF.

V is TRBV24-1 and J is TRBJ2-1; TRBD1 aligns across 7 bases. The CDR3 consists of 15 residues. V dropped 5 bases and J dropped 5; count of bases not matched to a gene: 8. Germline assignment: CDR1 KGHDR and CDR2 SFDVKD. In nucleotides, the CDR3 is TGTGCCACCAGTGTTATGCAGACAGGGAACAATGAGCAGTTCTTC. This codes for CATSVMQTGNNEQFF.

The chain has TRBV11-2 and TRBJ2-1; TRBD2 is a possible D gene (6 bases). CDR3 length equals 14 residues. The V and J ends lost 2 bases and 8 bases respectively, with 13 bases between them. Germline V gene data show CDR1 as SGHAT and CDR2 as FQNNGV. CDR3 amino acids: CASSLRLVWDEQFF. The DNA of the CDR3 is TGTGCCAGCAGCTTACGACTAGTCTGGGATGAGCAGTTCTTC. The entire variable domain, with the rest obtained from reference TRBV11-2 and TRBJ2-1, is as follows: EAGVAQSPRYKIIEKRQSVAFWCNPISGHATLYWYQQILGQGPKLLIQFQNNGVVDDSQLPKDRFSAERLKGVDSTLKIQPAKLEDSAVYLCASSLRLVWDEQFFGPGTRLTVL.

The chain joins TRBV6-5 to TRBJ1-6, with 8 bases matching TRBD1. The trim removed 5 bases at V and 8 bases at J, leaving 8 bases unmatched. There are 15 residues in the CDR3. Germline-derived CDR1 and CDR2 are MNHEY and SVGAGI. The CDR3 spells CASSPSGTGYSPLHF. CDR3 sequence (DNA): TGTGCCAGCAGTCCGTCCGGGACAGGCTATTCACCCCTCCACTTT.

The chain has TRBV5-1 and TRBJ2-1, with 7 nucleotides matching TRBD1. V was pared by 3 bases and J by 3 bases, with 3 bases of the junction left unmatched. Germline lookup yields CDR1 SGHRS and CDR2 YFSETQ. This CDR3 has 14 amino acids. The CDR3 is CASSWGQLYNEQFF. The CDR3, as DNA: TGCGCCAGCAGCTGGGGACAGCTCTACAATGAGCAGTTCTTC.

This rearrangement joins TRBV19 to TRBJ2-2; 7 positions agree with TRBD1. The trim removed 3 bases at V and 2 bases at J, leaving 6 bases unmatched. Germline lookup yields CDR1 LNHDA and CDR2 SQIVND (reference sequence). The CDR3 runs 16 residues. The CDR3 spells CASSMWQGVNTGELFF. The DNA of the CDR3 is TGTGCCAGTAGTATGTGGCAGGGGGTAAACACCGGGGAGCTGTTTTTT.

V and J are TRBV24-1 and TRBJ1-6; tentatively, D is TRBD1 (6 bases). The germline CDR1 and CDR2 sequences are KGHDR and SFDVKD. The CDR3 loop spans 16 amino acids. Trimming removed 12 bases at V and 3 bases at J, with 20 bases between. CDR3 in DNA: TGTGCCCAGCTATATTTGGGGGCAGTCTATAATTCACCCCTCCACTTT. It translates to CAQLYLGAVYNSPLHF.

The count of this clone is one. The chain is built from TRBV6-1 and TRBJ2-5; 7 nucleotides match TRBD1. The CDR3 runs 14 residues. Trimming took 2 bases from V and 7 from J; bases not matched to a gene: 7. Germline V gene lookup returns CDR1 MNHNS and CDR2 SASEGT. The CDR3 region is CASSERDSRGTQYF. Here the CDR3 DNA reads TGTGCCAGCAGTGAACGGGACAGCAGGGGGACCCAGTACTTC.

The chain employs TRBV24-1 and TRBJ2-6; 8 positions agree with TRBD1. There are 16 residues in the CDR3. Germline V gene sequence: CDR1 KGHDR, CDR2 SFDVKD. The J segment lost 0 bases and the V segment lost 12 bases, leaving 9 bases of the junction unmatched. CDR3 in DNA: TGTGCCGCCTCCGACAGGGGAAGCTCTGGGGCCAACGTCCTGACTTTC. This gives the protein CAASDRGSSGANVLTF.

V usage is TRBV4-2 and J usage is TRBJ2-2, with 8 positions matching TRBD2. CDR1 is LGHNA, CDR2 YNFKEQ, per germline. Trimming at V came to 4 bases and at J to 0 bases, leaving 7 bases not matched to a gene. The CDR3 totals 17 residues. DNA of the CDR3: TGTGCCAGCAGCCCCGGGGGGGCGGGGGCGAACACCGGGGAGCTGTTTTTT. Amino acid sequence: CASSPGGAGANTGELFF.

J is TRBJ1-1 and V is TRBV21-1; the table's D call of TRBD1 was not tested on the DNA. TRBV21-1 is listed as a pseudogene. This CDR3 spans 14 amino acids. In nucleotides, the CDR3 is TGTGCCAGCAGCCGGACAGGGAGGAACACTGAAGCTTTCTTT. It is translated as CASSRTGRNTEAFF.

The chain is built from TRBV25-1 and TRBJ1-3; the D gene is possibly TRBD1 (6 bases). CDR3 length equals 14 residues. Trimming shortened V by 7 bases and J by 0 bases, and 10 bases separated the two germline ends. CDR1 MGHDK and CDR2 SYGVNS come from the germline V gene. The CDR3 spells CASIGGPSGNTIYF. CDR3 nucleotide sequence: TGTGCCAGCATAGGGGGTCCCTCTGGAAACACCATATATTTT.

The V and J genes are TRBV10-3 and TRBJ2-1, with D perhaps matching TRBD2 (5 bases). There are 15 residues in the CDR3. V dropped 7 bases and J dropped 4 bases, with 17 bases sitting between them. Looked up from germline, CDR1 is ENHRY and CDR2 is SYGVKD. The CDR3 here is CAITPADGGYNEQFF. The DNA for the CDR3 is TGTGCCATCACCCCGGCGGACGGAGGATACAATGAGCAGTTCTTC.

The chain has TRBV15 and TRBJ1-1; 8 nucleotides match TRBD1. This CDR3 contains 13 residues. CDR1 and CDR2 (germline): LNHNV, YYDKDF (reference sequence). V lost 6 bases to trimming and J lost 6 bases; unmatched junction nucleotides: 6. The DNA of the CDR3 is TGTGCCACCAGACAGGGGGAGGTCGCTGAAGCTTTCTTT. This translates into CATRQGEVAEAFF.

The chain uses TRBV25-1 and TRBJ1-6; D unclear. The CDR3 length is 16 residues. Germline assignment: CDR1 MGHDK and CDR2 SYGVNS. The V and J ends lost 1 base and 5 bases respectively, with 12 bases between them. The CDR3 nucleotides are TGTGCCAGCAGTGAATTGAGCTCTTTGAATAATTCACCCCTCCACTTT. Translating gives CASSELSSLNNSPLHF.

The rearrangement links TRBV30 to TRBJ1-5; 7 bases match TRBD1. CDR3 size: 15 residues. Germline-derived CDR1 and CDR2 are GTSNPN and SVGIG (reference sequence). The V segment lost 1 base and the J segment 7 bases; nucleotides outside the gene matches: 10. CDR3 bases: TGTGCCTGGAGTGGGGGTAAGGGGGCGCGACAGCCCCAGCATTTT. It codes for CAWSGGKGARQPQHF.

The genes are TRBV5-1 and TRBJ2-7; D gene ambiguous. CDR1 and CDR2 (germline): SGHRS, YFSETQ. The CDR3 runs to 13 residues. Trimming shortened V by 0 bases and J by 2 bases, and 6 bases separated the two germline ends. The CDR3 DNA reads TGCGCCAGCAGCTTGGAAATCGCCTACGAGCAGTACTTC. This translates into CASSLEIAYEQYF.

Note on this clone: Its ends do not fully match the called genes, so a read error is possible. The chain joins TRBV30 to TRBJ2-7; maybe TRBD2 (6 bases). The CDR3 is 12 residues long. CDR1 and CDR2 (germline): GTSNPN, SVGIG (reference sequence). CDR3 DNA: TGTGCCTGGAGTCGGCTGGTGGAGGGTGTTAACTTC. It codes for CAWSRLVEGVNF.

V usage is TRBV6-5 and J usage is TRBJ2-5; D remains ambiguous. V lost 2 bases and J 4 bases, leaving 2 bases between the germline ends. Germline-derived CDR1 and CDR2 are MNHEY and SVGAGI. CDR3 length: 11 residues. The CDR3 nucleotides are TGTGCCAGCAGTTACCTAGAGACCCAGTACTTC. Protein sequence: CASSYLETQYF.

The rearrangement uses TRBV12-3 or TRBV12-4 and TRBJ1-1; tentatively, D is TRBD1 (5 bases). The V end lost 3 bases, the J end lost 6 bases, and 8 bases lay between the germline ends. The CDR3 consists of 12 residues. The CDR3 DNA sequence: TGTGCCAGCAGTTTCGGGGGGGCTGAAGCTTTCTTT. It yields the protein CASSFGGAEAFF.